The entry below gives a single T cell receptor (beta chain) sequence along with its context. This clonotype was seen many times. Its target antigen remains unknown. Per-nucleotide qualities are absent, and no much larger clonotype sits a single base away. Ophthalmopathy patients had moderately to severely active disease, Clinical Activity Score of at least 3, NOSPECS grade of at least 4, and duration under 3 months. Exclusion was applied to patients with uncontrolled infections, other autoimmune diseases, pregnancy or lactation. Clinical symptoms, serum thyroxine and TRAb, thyroid ultrasound, and orbital computed tomography formed the basis for the diagnoses. Ficoll-Paque density gradient centrifugation was used to isolate PBMCs from 9.5 to 10 ml of fresh peripheral blood. Total RNA was extracted with Trizol reagent, and quality was checked on an Agilent 2100 Bioanalyzer. The TCR beta CDR3 regions were amplified from the RNA transcripts. The TCR CDR3 was subjected to a first round of RT-PCR using the HTBI primer set and the Qiagen OneStep RT-PCR kit. Libraries were constructed in a second round of multiplex PCR, after which size selection and purification were carried out. Sequencing of the libraries was done on an Illumina HiSeq2000 using paired-end 100 bp reads. In the original analysis: SOAPnuke was used to process the raw data, throwing out any read that contained adapters or uncalled bases, had a mean Phred below 15, or lacked an exact constant-primer or identifier match. COPE v1.2.5 was used to merge high-quality paired reads, and clonotypes were defined as unique nucleotide sequences. MiTCR v1.1 was used to align the clonotypes against IMGT TRBV, TRBD and TRBJ reference segments. The analysis included only V-J combinations with a frequency above 0.0001, which together covered around 99% of the repertoires. A TCS score was defined as the ratio between F50 (clonal expansion) and ExV (chaos), using BLOSUM62-based TCRdist between CDR3 peptides within each V-J. Welch's t-statistics and random forest reduced just over 500 V-J features to about 12, which were used in a naive Bayes classifier (R e1071). TCRdb reanalyzed the raw reads on its own, using fastp at Q25 for trimming and MiXCR for clone calling, and kept in-frame beta chains. Each CDR3 protein gets just one entry, which takes the most common genes and DNA from the rows behind it. These V and J calls originate from TCRdb's pipeline instead of the authors' own analysis. The sample has about 500,000 distinct CDR3 sequences on record, roughly a sixth of them singletons. The top ten clonotypes cover 17% of the sample.

These data come from a study of T cells in Graves' hyperthyroidism and ophthalmopathy (dated by TCRdb to 2018 to 2020). For the wider study: Peripheral blood samples were taken at initial diagnosis, before any treatment was given. A discovery cohort of about a hundred patients, about 43 with Graves' ophthalmopathy and more than 55 with stable Graves' hyperthyroidism, was used to find distinguishing TCR V-J signatures. Prospective prediction of ophthalmopathy was tested in an independent validation cohort of approximately 19 hyperthyroidism patients and 17 patients who later progressed to ophthalmopathy. For training and testing, the roughly 93 patients in the discovery cohort were randomly divided in a 7:3 ratio. In addition, the study compared T-cell repertoires in thyroid tissue and in blood from several Graves' hyperthyroidism patients. Following sampling, methimazole starting at 30 mg daily was given to hyperthyroidism patients, and high-dose intravenous methylprednisolone was given to ophthalmopathy patients. The paper reports TCR Vbeta CDR3 sequencing of approximately 130 peripheral blood samples: some 41 ophthalmopathy, 70 to 85 hyperthyroidism and some 17 progressor patients.

The full study reports these points: No statistical method was used to set the sample size in advance, and investigators knew the group allocation. Most expanded thyroid clonotypes (frequency above 0.001) were also found in blood, which suggests that blood repertoires may mirror thyroid immune responses. In validation, progression to ophthalmopathy was predicted by the model with 70.59% sensitivity and 72.22% specificity, a median of approximately 7.1 months before onset. In cross-validation, a model built on a 13 V-J signature told ophthalmopathy apart from stable hyperthyroidism with approximately 90% sensitivity and about 81% specificity, and in testing the same model reached 80%/75%.

A distance of 12 bases separates the germline ends of V and J, which lose 3 bases and 0 bases respectively. The CDR3 holds 16 amino acids from the cysteine to the phenylalanine. The entry retains the CDR3 DNA only, 48 bases that are in frame from base 1. The germline V gene gives CDR1 as MNHNS and CDR2 as SASEGT. The sequence is built from TRBV6-1 and TRBJ1-5, with the D segment identity uncertain. Sequencing was carried out using blood. This sequence was found in a young woman with Graves' ophthalmopathy. CDR3 sequence: CASSEARLYSNQPQHF. The DNA sequence is given as TGTGCCAGCAGTGAGGCCAGGTTGTATAGCAATCAGCCCCAGCATTTT.